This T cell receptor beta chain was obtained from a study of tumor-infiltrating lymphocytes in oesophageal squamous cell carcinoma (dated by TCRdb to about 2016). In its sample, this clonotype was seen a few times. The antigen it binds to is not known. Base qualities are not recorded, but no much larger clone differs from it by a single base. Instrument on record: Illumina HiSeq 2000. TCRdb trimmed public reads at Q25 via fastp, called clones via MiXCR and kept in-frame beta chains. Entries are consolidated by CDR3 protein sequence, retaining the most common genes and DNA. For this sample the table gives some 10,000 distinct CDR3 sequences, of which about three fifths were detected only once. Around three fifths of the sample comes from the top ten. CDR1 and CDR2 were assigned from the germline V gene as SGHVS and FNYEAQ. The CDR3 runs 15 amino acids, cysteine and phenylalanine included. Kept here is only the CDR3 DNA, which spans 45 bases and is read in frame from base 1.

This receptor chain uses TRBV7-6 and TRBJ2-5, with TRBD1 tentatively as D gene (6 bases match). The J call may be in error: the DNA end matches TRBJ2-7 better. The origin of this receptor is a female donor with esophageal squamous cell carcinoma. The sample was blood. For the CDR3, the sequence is CASSLPGHLTYEQYF. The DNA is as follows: TGTGCCAGCAGCTTACCGGGACACCTAACCTACGAGCAGTACTTC.